The 32 T cell receptor beta chains given below trace back to one sample, sequenced in a study of blood T cell repertoires in COVID-19. The repertoire was sequenced with immunoSEQ multiplex PCR; TCRdb's copy has only in-frame clones and lacks some. The sample carries under 150,000 clones, about nine tenths recorded once. Sequencing was done on a sample of peripheral blood. Source of these receptors: a human donor in a cohort sampled during active COVID-19.

The chain links TRBV5-6 to TRBJ2-7; 9 bases agree with TRBD1. With 4 bases clipped from V and 3 bases from J, the junction kept 2 bases outside the gene matches. The CDR3 runs to 13 residues. Germline CDR1 reads SGHDT; CDR2 reads YYEEEE. The CDR3 spells CASSRDRDYEQYF. CDR3 bases: TGTGCCAGCAGCAGGGACAGGGACTACGAGCAGTACTTC.

The rearrangement joins TRBV3-1 (or the pseudogene TRBV3-2) to TRBJ2-7, with a possible D match to TRBD1 (5 bases). V shed 5 bases and J shed 0 bases, with 11 bases lying between them. CDR3 length equals 14 residues. The germline V gene has CDR1 LGHDT and CDR2 YNNKEL (reference sequence). The CDR3 here is CASSDQGFSYEQYF. As DNA, the CDR3 is TGTGCCAGCAGCGACCAGGGTTTCTCCTACGAGCAGTACTTC.

The V and J genes are TRBV19 and TRBJ1-5; D not resolved. The germline V and J ends were trimmed by 1 base and 5 bases, with 12 bases remaining between them. The CDR3 sequence is 15 residues long. CDR1 and CDR2 (germline): LNHDA, SQIVND (reference sequence). The CDR3 DNA follows: TGTGCCAGTAGTATAGGAATCGGGAGCCATCAGCCCCAGCATTTT. It specifies CASSIGIGSHQPQHF.

The chain has TRBV9 and TRBJ2-2; no reliable D call. Trimming left V 1 base short and J 7 bases short, with 5 bases between. The germline V gene encodes CDR1 SGDLS and CDR2 YYNGEE. The CDR3 is 12 residues long. CDR3 bases: TGTGCCAGCAGCGTATCCGGCGGGGAGCTGTTTTTT. Protein sequence: CASSVSGGELFF.

The V call is TRBV7-9, the J call TRBJ1-2; 7 positions match TRBD1. CDR1 is SEHNR, CDR2 FQNEAQ, per germline (reference sequence). The CDR3 covers 15 residues. The V segment lost 1 base and the J segment 2 bases; nucleotides outside the gene matches: 4. In nucleotides, the CDR3 is TGTGCCAGCAGCTTAGGACAGGGTGGCAACTATGGCTACACCTTC. It specifies CASSLGQGGNYGYTF.

The rearrangement uses TRBV30 and TRBJ2-3; TRBD2 might be the D (6 bases). The germline V and J ends were trimmed by 4 bases and 0 bases, with 8 bases remaining between them. This CDR3 has 13 amino acids. Looked up from germline, CDR1 is GTSNPN and CDR2 is SVGIG (reference sequence). CDR3 bases: TGTGCCTGGACGGCGGGGAGCACAGATACGCAGTATTTT. Translating it yields CAWTAGSTDTQYF.

The chain carries TRBV6-6 and TRBJ1-5; a weak D match, TRBD1 (5 bases). Germline V gene data show CDR1 as MNHNY and CDR2 as SVGAGI (reference sequence). V was trimmed by 4 bases and J by 4 bases, leaving 11 bases between them. CDR3 length equals 14 residues. CDR3 sequence (DNA): TGTGCCAGCAGTTTGACAGCCACTAATCAGCCCCAGCATTTT. As protein: CASSLTATNQPQHF.

This chain connects TRBV5-4 to TRBJ1-2, with TRBD1 matching 9 bases. CDR1 SGHNT and CDR2 YYREEE come from the germline V gene (reference sequence). The junction had 0 bases not matched to a gene; V was cut back by 4 bases and J by 2 bases. The CDR3 spans 13 residues. Here the CDR3 reads CASSGTGNYGYTF. The CDR3 bases are TGTGCCAGCAGCGGGACAGGGAACTATGGCTACACCTTC. Using reference TRBV5-4 and TRBJ1-2 for the parts outside the CDR3, the full variable domain is ETGVTQSPTHLIKTRGQQVTLRCSSQSGHNTVSWYQQALGQGPQFIFQYYREEENGRGNFPPRFSGLQFPNYSSELNVNALELDDSALYLCASSGTGNYGYTFGSGTRLTVV.

This chain uses TRBV6-2 or TRBV6-3 with TRBJ2-7; D may be TRBD1 (5 bases). Trimming took 6 bases from V and 2 from J, leaving 11 bases between them. CDR3 length: 13 residues. The germline V gene encodes CDR1 MNHEY and CDR2 SVGEGT. The CDR3 loop is CASSLIGAYEQYF. In DNA, the CDR3 is TGTGCCAGCAGCCTAATAGGGGCCTACGAGCAGTACTTC.

The chain is built from TRBV5-1 and TRBJ1-4, with 8 positions matching TRBD1. The CDR3 is 15 amino acids. Unmatched junction bases numbered 5, after V lost 2 bases and J lost 5 bases. CDR1 and CDR2 (germline): SGHRS, YFSETQ. The CDR3 sequence: CASSLRTGTNEKLFF. CDR3 DNA sequence: TGCGCCAGCAGCTTACGGACAGGGACAAATGAAAAACTGTTTTTT.

The chain carries TRBV2 and TRBJ2-1; TRBD1 agrees at 8 bases. The germline CDR1 and CDR2 sequences are SNHLY and FYNNEI. Germline trimming cut 6 bases from V and 4 bases from J; bases unmatched to any gene: 11. CDR3 size: 16 residues. Here the CDR3 DNA reads TGTGCCAGCAGACCCTTTGACAGGGGCCGTTACAATGAGCAGTTCTTC. Encoded protein: CASRPFDRGRYNEQFF. Full variable domain (missing parts from reference TRBV2 and TRBJ2-1): EPEVTQTPSHQVTQMGQEVILRCVPISNHLYFYWYRQILGQKVEFLVSFYNNEISEKSEIFDDQFSVERPDGSNFTLKIRSTKLEDSAMYFCASRPFDRGRYNEQFFGPGTRLTVL.

The CDR3 loop is CASSFTRDRSQETQYF. The CDR3, as DNA: TGTGCCAGCAGTTTTACCCGGGACAGGAGCCAAGAGACCCAGTACTTC. The chain couples TRBV2 to TRBJ2-5, with 8 nucleotides matching TRBD1. The CDR3 runs to 16 residues. Germline V gene data show CDR1 as SNHLY and CDR2 as FYNNEI. V dropped 5 bases and J dropped 1; count of bases not matched to a gene: 9.

The rearrangement joins TRBV12-3 or TRBV12-4 to TRBJ2-7; D may be TRBD2 (5 bases). This CDR3 is 13 amino acids long. Trimming stripped 2 bases from V and 3 bases from J, with 8 bases between. The CDR3 coding sequence is TGTGCCAGCAGTTTACGACTATTCTACGAGCAGTACTTC. Encoded protein: CASSLRLFYEQYF.

The count of this clone is one. The V and J genes are TRBV12-3 or TRBV12-4 and TRBJ2-1; 11 positions match TRBD1. V was pared by 4 bases and J by 8 bases, with 1 base of the junction left unmatched. This CDR3 is built from 13 residues. The CDR3 reads CASSWTGGDEQFF. Written as DNA, the CDR3 is TGTGCCAGCAGTTGGACAGGGGGCGATGAGCAGTTCTTC.

The chain uses TRBV19 and TRBJ2-7; 7 bases match TRBD1. The CDR3 covers 13 residues. After removal of 3 bases from V and 2 bases from J, the junction contained 1 base not matched to a gene. The V gene's germline CDR1 is LNHDA and CDR2 SQIVND (reference sequence). The CDR3 loop is CASSIGTAYEQYF. The CDR3 DNA reads TGTGCCAGTAGTATCGGGACAGCCTACGAGCAGTACTTC.

The chain combines TRBV5-1 with TRBJ2-3, with 16 bases fitting TRBD2. The germline V gene encodes CDR1 SGHRS and CDR2 YFSETQ. V trimming: 0 bases; J trimming: 3 bases; junction bases outside the gene matches: 10. The length of the CDR3 is 20 residues. The DNA of the CDR3 is TGCGCCAGCAGCTTGGGGCGGGGACTAGCGGGGGGGCAGCGGACAGATACGCAGTATTTT. Its protein is CASSLGRGLAGGQRTDTQYF.

CDR3 region: CASSLGRKSDTQYF. CDR3 DNA sequence: TGTGCCAGCAGCTTAGGCAGGAAGTCAGATACGCAGTATTTT. J is TRBJ2-3 and V is TRBV7-6; D remains unclear. The V end was cut by 1 base, the J end by 4 bases, with 9 bases between. Germline V gene lookup returns CDR1 SGHVS and CDR2 FNYEAQ. The CDR3 contains 14 residues.

This clone was counted between two and nine times. The rearrangement links TRBV7-6 to TRBJ2-1, with 9 positions matching TRBD2. The CDR3 runs 16 residues. CDR1 SGHVS and CDR2 FNYEAQ come from the germline V gene. V trimming: 2 bases; J trimming: 1 base; junction bases outside the gene matches: 3. CDR3 protein: CASSLSGGSSYNEQFF. CDR3 nucleotides: TGTGCCAGCAGCTTAAGCGGGGGGTCATCCTACAATGAGCAGTTCTTC.

The chain couples TRBV27 to TRBJ1-5, with D perhaps TRBD1 (5 bases). Trimming cost V 3 bases and J 0 bases, with 9 bases left between them. The CDR3 runs to 15 residues. Germline lookup yields CDR1 MNHEY and CDR2 SMNVEV (reference sequence). The CDR3 sequence: CASSLQGYSNQPQHF. The CDR3 DNA sequence: TGTGCCAGCAGTTTGCAGGGTTATAGCAATCAGCCCCAGCATTTT.

The genes are TRBV10-3 and TRBJ2-1, with 12 bases aligning to TRBD2. CDR1 ENHRY and CDR2 SYGVKD come from the germline V gene. Unmatched junction bases numbered 3, after V lost 0 bases and J lost 6 bases. This CDR3 has 16 amino acids. Here the CDR3 reads CAISESASGGANEQFF. For the CDR3, the DNA is TGTGCCATCAGTGAGTCCGCTAGCGGGGGGGCCAATGAGCAGTTCTTC.

The genes are TRBV9 and TRBJ1-4; 7 bases line up with TRBD1. The CDR3 loop spans 15 amino acids. V was clipped by 3 bases and J by 0 bases; unmatched bases: 2. CDR1 is SGDLS and CDR2 is YYNGEE in the germline V gene. CDR3 protein: CASSDGTATNEKLFF. The CDR3 nucleotides are TGTGCCAGCAGCGACGGGACAGCAACTAATGAAAAACTGTTTTTT. Complete variable domain (other parts from reference TRBV9 and TRBJ1-4): DSGVTQTPKHLITATGQRVTLRCSPRSGDLSVYWYQQSLDQGLQFLIQYYNGEERAKGNILERFSAQQFPDLHSELNLSSLELGDSALYFCASSDGTATNEKLFFGSGTQLSVL.

The V call is TRBV5-1, the J call TRBJ2-2; TRBD1 matches at 8 bases. With V trimmed by 0 bases and J by 2 bases, 3 bases remained unmatched. The CDR3 extends over 16 amino acids. The germline gives CDR1 SGHRS, CDR2 YFSETQ. Here the CDR3 DNA reads TGCGCCAGCAGCTTGGCCACAGGGGGAAACACCGGGGAGCTGTTTTTT. Translated: CASSLATGGNTGELFF.

The chain is built from TRBV5-6 and TRBJ1-1; perhaps TRBD1 as D (5 bases). The ends were cut back, 2 bases at V and 8 bases at J, with 10 bases in the middle. The CDR3 is 12 amino acids. From germline, CDR1 is SGHDT and CDR2 YYEEEE. CDR3 protein: CASSFYRSEAFF. CDR3 in DNA: TGTGCCAGCAGCTTCTACAGGTCCGAAGCTTTCTTT.

The V gene is TRBV6-5, the J gene TRBJ1-6; TRBD1 aligns across 7 bases. The V gene's germline CDR1 is MNHEY and CDR2 SVGAGI. This CDR3 contains 15 residues. V lost 4 bases and J lost 7; bases outside the gene matches: 7. The CDR3 protein is CASSFRQGRNSPLHF. The DNA for the CDR3 is TGTGCCAGCAGTTTCCGACAGGGTAGAAATTCACCCCTCCACTTT.

This chain connects TRBV30 to TRBJ1-4; D is possibly TRBD1 (6 bases). The ends were cut back, 2 bases at V and 5 bases at J, with 18 bases in the middle. The CDR3 extends over 16 amino acids. The germline V gene has CDR1 GTSNPN and CDR2 SVGIG (reference sequence). CDR3 DNA sequence: TGTGCCTGGAGTTTCAGTGGGGGGGGCTGGAATGAAAAACTGTTTTTT. It codes for CAWSFSGGGWNEKLFF.

In its sample, this clone was seen once. This chain connects TRBV7-8 to TRBJ1-6; TRBD1 matches at 8 bases. From germline, CDR1 is SGHVS and CDR2 FQNEAQ. The CDR3 covers 16 residues. The ends lost 5 bases at V and 14 bases at J; junction bases unmatched: 17. The CDR3 nucleotides are TGTGCCAGCAGCCCTACGGACAGGGTGTTTGGATCAACCCTCCACTTT. Its protein product is CASSPTDRVFGSTLHF.

This clone came up once. The chain uses TRBV3-1 (or the pseudogene TRBV3-2) and TRBJ2-3; TRBD2 agrees at 9 bases. Germline CDR1 is LGHDT and CDR2 is YNNKEL (reference sequence). CDR3 length equals 15 residues. The junction had 5 bases not matched to a gene; V was cut back by 5 bases and J by 2 bases. The CDR3 nucleotides read TGTGCCAGCAGCTGGACTAGCGCCTTCACAGATACGCAGTATTTT. Its protein product is CASSWTSAFTDTQYF.

This clone was observed once. This rearrangement joins TRBV7-2 to TRBJ1-1; TRBD1 might be the D (6 bases). The germline V gene has CDR1 SGHTA and CDR2 FQGNSA. The CDR3 consists of 13 residues. Deletions cut 6 bases from V and 5 bases from J, with 13 bases between. CDR3 sequence reads: CASSLTGMTEAFF. The CDR3 region has the DNA TGTGCCAGCAGTCTTACAGGGATGACTGAAGCTTTCTTT.

This sequence joins TRBV19 and TRBJ1-3; a weak D match, TRBD1 (5 bases). CDR3 length equals 15 residues. The V gene lost 1 base and the J gene lost 2 bases, with 9 bases spanning the gap. Germline V CDR1 and CDR2: LNHDA, SQIVND (reference sequence). CDR3 sequence (DNA): TGTGCCAGTAGTATAGGAGGGGAGGCTGGAAACACCATATATTTT. Its protein is CASSIGGEAGNTIYF.

The chain has TRBV6-5 and TRBJ2-7; D not resolved. CDR1 is MNHEY and CDR2 is SVGAGI in the germline V gene. This CDR3 has 13 amino acids. Trimming removed 0 bases at V and 3 bases at J, with 6 bases between. CDR3 DNA: TGTGCCAGCAGTTACTCCACGGGCTACGAGCAGTACTTC. As protein: CASSYSTGYEQYF.

The CDR3 sequence: CASSVVEGADTEAFF. The CDR3 DNA follows: TGTGCCAGCAGCGTAGTAGAGGGGGCGGACACTGAAGCTTTCTTT. The J gene is TRBJ1-1, the V gene TRBV9, with 7 nucleotides matching TRBD1. With V trimmed by 0 bases and J by 3 bases, 5 bases remained unmatched. There are 15 residues in the CDR3. Germline CDR1 is SGDLS and CDR2 is YYNGEE.

The chain is built from TRBV7-9 and TRBJ2-1, with D uncertain. The V end lost 2 bases, the J end lost 7 bases, and 15 bases lay between the germline ends. The CDR3 totals 15 residues. Germline V CDR1 and CDR2: SEHNR, FQNEAQ (reference sequence). The DNA of the CDR3 is TGTGCCAGCAGCTTAAGATATGGCAGGCGTAATGAGCAGTTCTTC. Protein sequence: CASSLRYGRRNEQFF.